The 12 T cell receptor beta chains reported below all come from one sample, sequenced in a study of control samples from healthy donors and cancer patients. Data came from immunoSEQ multiplex PCR; TCRdb stores just in-frame clones and leaves some out. The data contain about 49,000 clones, about 86% of them singletons. Input material: PBMCs. These receptor sequences come from a woman between 45 and 65 years old with lung cancer.

The V and J genes are TRBV11-2 and TRBJ1-4; D is unresolved. V was shortened by 0 bases and J by 5 bases, with 10 bases between the two germline ends. The CDR3 length is 15 residues. Germline-derived CDR1 and CDR2 are SGHAT and FQNNGV. The CDR3 DNA reads as TGTGCCAGCAGCTTAGAATCCGTATCGAATGAAAAACTGTTTTTT. This encodes CASSLESVSNEKLFF.

The V gene is TRBV6-4, the J gene TRBJ2-3, with a possible D match to TRBD2 (6 bases). The CDR3 loop spans 15 amino acids. V was clipped by 6 bases and J by 0 bases, with 13 bases between them. The germline V gene has CDR1 MRHNA and CDR2 SNTAGT. Here the CDR3 reads CASRRTTSSTDTQYF. The DNA of the CDR3 is TGTGCCAGCAGAAGGACTACCTCTAGCACAGATACGCAGTATTTT.

The chain combines TRBV10-1 with TRBJ1-1; D is undetermined. From germline, CDR1 is WNHNN and CDR2 SYGVQD (reference sequence). V was clipped by 5 bases and J by 0 bases, with 7 bases between them. The CDR3 sequence is 13 residues long. CDR3 residues: CASSIKMNTEAFF. In DNA, the CDR3 is TGCGCCAGCAGTATTAAAATGAACACTGAAGCTTTCTTT.

This chain joins TRBV23-1 and TRBJ1-1; TRBD1 matches at 9 bases. TRBV23-1 is reported as an ORF; its role is uncertain. Losses at the gene ends were 10 bases for V and 10 bases for J; bases not matched to a gene: 7. The CDR3 totals 11 residues. The CDR3 region is CATNRGRRAFF. For the CDR3, the DNA is TGCGCCACCAACAGGGGGCGCAGAGCTTTCTTT.

This chain uses TRBV27 with TRBJ2-5, with 7 bases fitting TRBD1. The CDR3 has 13 amino acids. The junction had 7 bases not matched to a gene; V was cut back by 10 bases and J by 2 bases. Germline V lookup: CDR1 MNHEY, CDR2 SMNVEV (reference sequence). In DNA, the CDR3 is TGTGCCACCAAGACAGGGTTACAAGAGACCCAGTACTTC. It yields the protein CATKTGLQETQYF.

This chain joins TRBV28 and TRBJ1-1, with 8 bases that match TRBD1. J lost 4 bases, V lost 6 bases, and 10 bases had no gene match. CDR3 length: 15 residues. Looked up from germline, CDR1 is MDHEN and CDR2 is SYDVKM. CDR3 sequence (DNA): TGTGCCAGCAGGGACCTACAGGGGGGGAGCACTGAAGCTTTCTTT. As protein: CASRDLQGGSTEAFF.

This rearrangement joins TRBV27 to TRBJ1-2; no clear D gene. The CDR3 loop spans 16 amino acids. CDR1 is MNHEY and CDR2 is SMNVEV in the germline V gene (reference sequence). Trimming took 0 bases from V and 4 from J, leaving 15 bases between them. The CDR3 DNA sequence: TGTGCCAGCAGTTTATCTGCGGGCGCGAGGGTCTATGGCTACACCTTC. Translated, it gives CASSLSAGARVYGYTF.

The chain employs TRBV19 and TRBJ2-2; possibly TRBD1 or TRBD2 for D (6 bases each). The CDR3 extends over 15 amino acids. Trimming cost V 10 bases and J 4 bases, with 19 bases left between them. Germline V lookup: CDR1 LNHDA, CDR2 SQIVND (reference sequence). CDR3 in DNA: TGTGCCACATCCTCTTGGGGGGCGACCACCGGGGAGCTGTTTTTT. Residues: CATSSWGATTGELFF.

V gene TRBV7-7 combines with J gene TRBJ2-5; 10 nucleotides match TRBD1. J gave up 2 bases and V 5 bases, and 2 bases lay outside the gene matches. The length of the CDR3 is 14 residues. CDR1 is SSHAT and CDR2 is FNYEAQ in the germline V gene (reference sequence). CDR3 bases: TGTGCCAGCAGCGTGGACAGGGGGCAAGAGACCCAGTACTTC. Protein sequence: CASSVDRGQETQYF.

The CDR3 bases are TGTGCCAGCAGCTTAGAGGCAGGGGGTCTTACCCCCCAGCATTTT. It is translated as CASSLEAGGLTPQHF. The rearrangement joins TRBV11-3 to TRBJ1-5; 7 nucleotides line up with TRBD1. V gave up 0 bases and J gave up 10 bases; unmatched junction bases: 9. Germline CDR1 is SGHNT and CDR2 is YENEEA. The CDR3 has 15 residues.

This chain links TRBV6-2 or TRBV6-3 with TRBJ2-3; TRBD2 is a possible D gene (5 bases). Trimming cost V 5 bases and J 3 bases, with 9 bases left between them. CDR1 MNHEY and CDR2 SVGEGT come from the germline V gene. CDR3 size: 13 residues. The CDR3 here is CASSLRRTDTQYF. The CDR3 coding sequence is TGTGCCAGCAGTCTCCGGAGGACAGATACGCAGTATTTT.

V gene TRBV6-5 combines with J gene TRBJ2-3, with TRBD1 matching over 7 bases. This CDR3 region has 14 residues. Germline CDR1 reads MNHEY; CDR2 reads SVGAGI. The J segment lost 2 bases and the V segment lost 6 bases, leaving 5 bases of the junction unmatched. The CDR3 DNA is TGTGCCAGCAGAAAACAGGGGAACACAGATACGCAGTATTTT. It is translated as CASRKQGNTDTQYF.